Detailed here is one T cell receptor beta chain. Time point meaning: pretreatment peripheral blood. The number of samples from each patient was between 1 and 8, taken pretreatment and on-treatment. Generated by immunoSEQ multiplex PCR, the TCRdb table keeps only in-frame clones and is missing some. The sample includes roughly 87,000 clones, 80% to 90% of them seen just once. This record belongs to a study of PD-L1 blockade in urothelial cancer. There are 15 residues in the CDR3. Germline V CDR1 and CDR2: LNHDA, SQIVND (reference sequence). J gave up 3 bases and V 6 bases, and 6 bases lay outside the gene matches.

The chain is built from TRBV19 and TRBJ1-5; 9 bases agree with TRBD1. The TCR sequence derives from a woman aged 80 or older with urothelial cancer. Here the sequenced sample was PBMCs, taken around atezolizumab (anti-PD-L1) treatment. The DNA for the CDR3 is TGTGCCAGTAGCTTGGGACAGGGCGACAATCAGCCCCAGCATTTT. It specifies CASSLGQGDNQPQHF.